The clone carrying this T cell receptor beta chain was recorded a few times. Its antigen is unknown. The data belong to a study of identifying expanded T cells in peripheral blood. Libraries were prepared by immunoSEQ multiplex PCR; TCRdb keeps only in-frame clonotypes and omits some of them. The sample includes 100,000 to 110,000 clones, over 75% of them seen just once. Notes on the study in general: Clone count variance between roughly 2-week samples rose with total template count. Over about two and four weeks, about 15 and 18 clones changed, versus 1.2 between replicates.

The CDR3 length is 15 residues. Germline V gene lookup returns CDR1 LNHDA and CDR2 SQIVND (reference sequence). V lost 3 bases and J lost 4, with 15 bases in between. The receptor comes from a person between 18 and 75 years old in good health. Sequenced material: blood. The chain couples TRBV19 to TRBJ1-2; no reliable D call. This CDR3 is CASSIGPPGSYGYTF. The DNA of the CDR3 is TGTGCCAGTAGTATTGGGCCCCCTGGGTCCTATGGCTACACCTTC.